This T cell receptor beta chain was identified in a study of monozygotic twins with cystic fibrosis. Profiled with immunoSEQ multiplex PCR; TCRdb holds only in-frame clones, not every one. The data hold about 30,000 clones, with roughly nine tenths observed a single time. Study observations and caveats: Nucleotide-identical clonotype sharing was significantly higher within monozygotic CF twin pairs than between unrelated CF individuals.

Regarding this clone: What it recognizes is unknown.

The CDR3 extends over 15 amino acids. The chain is built from TRBV1 and TRBJ2-1; TRBD2 is taken as the D call from the table, unchecked against the DNA. TRBV1 is noted as a pseudogene. The TCR originated in a girl aged 2 to 9 with cystic fibrosis. Sequenced sample: blood. The CDR3 reads CTSSQRTSLYNEQFF. As DNA, the CDR3 is TGCACCAGCAGCCAACGGACTAGCCTTTACAATGAGCAGTTCTTC.